The 23 T cell receptor beta chains given below trace back to one sample, sequenced in a study of T cell repertoires in cytomegalovirus infection. Their target antigens are unknown. TCRdb reprocessed the reads via MiXCR and lists one record per CDR3 protein. The sample comprises about a million distinct CDR3 sequences, roughly 30% of which are singletons, and roughly 13% rests with the top ten. The sequencing used cultured CD8+ T cells from PBMCs, collected from culture after CMV antigen stimulation. Receptors originate from a human donor in good health (CMV status not recorded). Some clones in this sample may be carry-over from other donors' samples.

This clonotype came up a few times. The rearrangement uses TRBV7-6 and TRBJ1-1; D perhaps matches TRBD1 (5 bases). V was clipped by 4 bases and J by 2 bases, with 11 bases between them. Germline V gene lookup returns CDR1 SGHVS and CDR2 FNYEAQ. The CDR3 is made up of 14 amino acids. The CDR3 DNA sequence: TGTGCCAGCAGCTCGGCAGGGAACAACACTGAAGCTTTCTTT. Amino acids: CASSSAGNNTEAFF.

The gene calls are TRBV11-2 and TRBJ2-1; possibly TRBD2 for D (6 bases). The CDR3 spans 15 residues. V was pared by 5 bases and J by 5 bases, with 16 bases between. Germline lookup yields CDR1 SGHAT and CDR2 FQNNGV. The CDR3 loop reads CASSTGAGSHNEQFF. Written as DNA, the CDR3 is TGTGCCAGCAGCACCGGCGCGGGGTCCCACAATGAGCAGTTCTTC. The whole variable domain, filled in from reference TRBV11-2 and TRBJ2-1, reads EAGVAQSPRYKIIEKRQSVAFWCNPISGHATLYWYQQILGQGPKLLIQFQNNGVVDDSQLPKDRFSAERLKGVDSTLKIQPAKLEDSAVYLCASSTGAGSHNEQFFGPGTRLTVL.

The V gene is TRBV6-2 or TRBV6-3, the J gene TRBJ1-1; TRBD1 might be the D (6 bases). With 6 bases removed from V and 2 bases from J, the gap between germline ends came to 19 bases. The germline CDR1 and CDR2 sequences are MNHEY and SVGEGT. The CDR3 length is 16 residues. This CDR3 reads CASRSARTDTNTEAFF. The CDR3 DNA sequence: TGTGCCAGCAGATCGGCCAGGACAGATACTAACACTGAAGCTTTCTTT.

This clonotype was observed a handful of times. The junction does not match germline at one end; this may be a read error. This chain uses TRBV7-6 with TRBJ2-2; D remains ambiguous. CDR3 size: 17 residues. Germline CDR1 is SGHVS and CDR2 is FNYEAQ. CDR3 loop: CASSPQLRRGNTGELFF. CDR3 sequence (DNA): TGTGCTAGCAGCCCCCAGTTGCGACGAGGGAACACCGGGGAGCTGTTTTTT.

CDR3 in DNA: TGTGCCAGCACCAGGTACGAGAGCTCCTATAATTCACCCCTCCACTTT. This gives the protein CASTRYESSYNSPLHF. V is TRBV5-5 and J is TRBJ1-6; D is ambiguous. This CDR3 region has 16 residues. The V gene's germline CDR1 is SGHKS and CDR2 YYEKEE (reference sequence). V dropped 6 bases and J dropped 0 bases, with 13 bases sitting between them.

This clonotype was recorded a few times. The rearrangement joins TRBV20-1 to TRBJ2-7; no definite D call. Trimming left V 0 bases short and J 4 bases short, with 13 bases between. The length of the CDR3 is 14 residues. Germline-derived CDR1 and CDR2 are DFQATT and SNEGSKA (reference sequence). The CDR3 nucleotides read TGCAGTGCTAGAGATCGGTCGGGTTTATACGAGCAGTACTTC. Encoded protein: CSARDRSGLYEQYF.

This chain uses TRBV9 with TRBJ1-1, with 10 bases matching TRBD1. CDR1 is SGDLS and CDR2 is YYNGEE in the germline V gene. This CDR3 is built from 14 residues. V lost 4 bases to trimming and J lost 7 bases; unmatched junction nucleotides: 7. CDR3 in amino acids: CASSSPGQGNEAFF. CDR3 nucleotide sequence: TGTGCCAGCAGCTCACCGGGACAGGGGAATGAAGCTTTCTTT.

CDR3 loop: CASSYPRTGGNTEAFF. CDR3 DNA: TGTGCCAGCAGTTACCCCCGGACAGGAGGTAACACTGAAGCTTTCTTT. This chain links TRBV6-5 with TRBJ1-1; 7 positions match TRBD1. The junction had 8 bases not matched to a gene; V was cut back by 2 bases and J by 2 bases. The CDR3 spans 16 residues. Germline V gene sequence: CDR1 MNHEY, CDR2 SVGAGI.

In this sample, this clonotype turned up many times. The chain uses TRBV7-8 and TRBJ1-2; D is uncertain. V shed 0 bases and J shed 4 bases, with 18 bases lying between them. The CDR3 is 17 amino acids. From germline, CDR1 is SGHVS and CDR2 FQNEAQ. The CDR3 DNA reads TGTGCCAGCAGCTTAGCGCAGCAGACTCCTTTATTCTATGGCTACACCTTC. Its protein product is CASSLAQQTPLFYGYTF.

This sequence joins TRBV9 and TRBJ2-3, with TRBD2 matching over 13 bases. The V gene end was trimmed by 3 bases and the J gene end by 5 bases; junction bases not matched to a gene: 9. Germline CDR1 reads SGDLS; CDR2 reads YYNGEE. The CDR3 is 17 amino acids. The chain's CDR3 is CASSASGTSGEGDTQYF. The CDR3 nucleotides are TGTGCCAGCAGCGCTTCCGGGACTAGCGGGGAGGGAGATACGCAGTATTTT.

The rearrangement links TRBV5-6 to TRBJ2-1; no reliable D call. The CDR3 has 14 residues. Germline V lookup: CDR1 SGHDT, CDR2 YYEEEE. V lost 3 bases and J 4 bases, leaving 11 bases between the germline ends. CDR3 DNA sequence: TGTGCCAGCAGCTATGGTTCGGGTTACAATGAGCAGTTCTTC. This encodes CASSYGSGYNEQFF.

This clonotype was found many times. V is TRBV7-9 and J is TRBJ1-1; possibly TRBD1 for D (6 bases). V lost 5 bases and J 5 bases, leaving 15 bases between the germline ends. Germline lookup yields CDR1 SEHNR and CDR2 FQNEAQ (reference sequence). The CDR3 spans 14 residues. The CDR3 sequence is CASSPEGGGTEAFF. CDR3 in DNA: TGTGCCAGCAGCCCCGAAGGGGGAGGAACTGAAGCTTTCTTT. The whole variable domain, filled in from reference TRBV7-9 and TRBJ1-1, reads DTGVSQNPRHKITKRGQNVTFRCDPISEHNRLYWYRQTLGQGPEFLTYFQNEAQLEKSRLLSDRFSAERPKGSFSTLEIQRTEQGDSAMYLCASSPEGGGTEAFFGQGTRLTVV.

The rearrangement links TRBV10-1 to TRBJ2-3; D remains unclear. The germline V and J ends were trimmed by 1 base and 2 bases, with 7 bases remaining between them. The length of the CDR3 is 14 residues. Germline V lookup: CDR1 WNHNN, CDR2 SYGVQD (reference sequence). The CDR3 coding sequence is TGCGCCAGCAGTGAGTTCGACCACACAGATACGCAGTATTTT. Translating gives CASSEFDHTDTQYF.

This clonotype was counted only a few times. The gene calls are TRBV10-3 and TRBJ1-5; 8 bases fit TRBD1. The CDR3 is 17 amino acids. Germline V gene data show CDR1 as ENHRY and CDR2 as SYGVKD. The V gene end was trimmed by 3 bases and the J gene end by 1 base; junction bases not matched to a gene: 8. The CDR3 loop is CAISDSGTGMSNQPQHF. For the CDR3, the DNA is TGTGCCATCAGTGACTCCGGGACAGGTATGAGCAATCAGCCCCAGCATTTT.

This clonotype was observed once. The V gene is TRBV2, the J gene TRBJ2-1; 8 bases map to TRBD2. The CDR3 runs 12 residues. Looked up from germline, CDR1 is SNHLY and CDR2 is FYNNEI. V lost 6 bases and J lost 8; bases outside the gene matches: 3. Written as DNA, the CDR3 is TGTGCCAGCAGCGGACTAGCCTATGAGCAGTTCTTC. Translating gives CASSGLAYEQFF. Full variable domain (rest looked up from reference TRBV2 and TRBJ2-1): EPEVTQTPSHQVTQMGQEVILRCVPISNHLYFYWYRQILGQKVEFLVSFYNNEISEKSEIFDDQFSVERPDGSNFTLKIRSTKLEDSAMYFCASSGLAYEQFFGPGTRLTVL.

The CDR3 sequence is CASSFDVIYEQYF. DNA for the CDR3: TGTGCCAGCAGCTTCGACGTAATTTACGAGCAGTACTTC. The rearrangement joins TRBV12-3 or TRBV12-4 to TRBJ2-7; the D is unclear. This CDR3 spans 13 amino acids. Trimming stripped 6 bases from V and 4 bases from J, with 13 bases between.

The sample holds many counts of this clonotype. This chain joins TRBV7-8 and TRBJ2-1, with 7 bases aligning to TRBD1. The CDR3 totals 15 residues. Germline values: CDR1 SGHVS, CDR2 FQNEAQ. V was clipped by 2 bases and J by 5 bases; unmatched bases: 6. The DNA of the CDR3 is TGTGCCAGCAGCTTATTTTGGGACAGAAACAATGAGCAGTTCTTC. Protein sequence: CASSLFWDRNNEQFF. The whole variable domain, filled in from reference TRBV7-8 and TRBJ2-1, reads GAGVSQSPRYKVAKRGQDVALRCDPISGHVSLFWYQQALGQGPEFLTYFQNEAQLDKSGLPSDRFFAERPEGSVSTLKIQRTQQEDSAVYLCASSLFWDRNNEQFFGPGTRLTVL.

Comments on this clonotype: A junction boundary mismatches the germline segment, possibly from a read error. CDR3 sequence: CTSSYVPPSNSPLHF. The CDR3, as DNA: TGTACCAGCAGCTACGTACCCCCGAGCAATTCACCCCTCCACTTT. The chain has TRBV5-5 and TRBJ1-6, with D hard to call. Germline V gene data show CDR1 as SGHKS and CDR2 as YYEKEE (reference sequence). CDR3 length: 15 amino acids.

The CDR3 sequence is CASTVSDLGATEAFF. CDR3 nucleotide sequence: TGTGCCAGCACCGTATCGGACCTCGGGGCCACTGAAGCTTTCTTT. The V call is TRBV6-6, the J call TRBJ1-1, with D tentatively TRBD1 (5 bases). Trimming took off 7 bases at V and 4 bases at J, with 19 bases between the two ends. CDR1 is MNHNY and CDR2 is SVGAGI in the germline V gene (reference sequence). This CDR3 is built from 15 residues.

This clonotype was recorded a few times. The V call is TRBV27, the J call TRBJ2-7, with D maybe TRBD2 (5 bases). Per germline, CDR1 MNHEY and CDR2 SMNVEV (reference sequence). Trimming took off 7 bases at V and 3 bases at J, with 19 bases between the two ends. This CDR3 is 15 amino acids long. This CDR3 reads CASTPNGGPCYEQYV. The CDR3 DNA is TGTGCCAGCACCCCCAATGGAGGCCCTTGCTACGAGCAGTACGTC.

This clonotype was detected only a few times. This rearrangement joins TRBV27 to TRBJ2-1; 8 nucleotides agree with TRBD2. There are 14 residues in the CDR3. V lost 3 bases to trimming and J lost 7 bases; unmatched junction nucleotides: 5. Germline assignment: CDR1 MNHEY and CDR2 SMNVEV (reference sequence). CDR3: CASSLGSGANEQFF. The CDR3 region has the DNA TGTGCCAGCAGTTTGGGTAGCGGGGCGAATGAGCAGTTCTTC.

In the case of this clonotype: A read error may explain this, as a much larger clone is one base away. The gene calls are TRBV7-3 and TRBJ1-1; 7 bases agree with TRBD1. With 5 bases clipped from V and 3 bases from J, the junction kept 6 bases outside the gene matches. The CDR3 length is 14 residues. CDR1 is SGHTA, CDR2 FQGTGA, per germline. The CDR3 region has the DNA TGTGCCAGCAGCGTGACAGGGTGGTACACTGAAGCTTTCTTT. Residues: CASSVTGWYTEAFF.

This clonotype was found many times. The V gene is TRBV7-2, the J gene TRBJ1-1; 7 bases agree with TRBD1. Unmatched junction bases numbered 17, after V lost 5 bases and J lost 5 bases. The V gene's germline CDR1 is SGHTA and CDR2 FQGNSA. This CDR3 has 17 residues. The CDR3 here is CASSPRQGLHTVTEAFF. The CDR3 nucleotides read TGTGCCAGCAGCCCAAGACAGGGTCTCCATACTGTGACTGAAGCTTTCTTT.